The sequence of this T cell receptor (beta chain) was determined in a study of OX40 agonist ivuxolimab in advanced cancers. The study's findings and limits: Specificity for antigen went undetermined in the expanded peripheral T cells. Also showing low normalized T-cell clonal expansion were some of the nonresponders. Compared with CD4+, CD8+ T cells on average had more expanded clones.

The germline gives CDR1 KGHSH, CDR2 LQKENI. The V gene end was trimmed by 3 bases and the J gene end by 5 bases; junction bases not matched to a gene: 1. The CDR3 contains 13 residues. Measured with immunoSEQ multiplex PCR; TCRdb has only the in-frame clones, and not every one. The profile shows tens of thousands of clones, approximately 86% of them singletons. With regard to this clone: Its specificity is not known.

The genes are TRBV18 and TRBJ2-4; TRBD1 matches 7 bases. The receptor was derived from an adult with an advanced solid tumor such as melanoma, head and neck, liver or kidney cancer. The sample in question was CD4+ or CD8+ T cells sorted from blood, obtained in a trial of the OX40 agonist ivuxolimab. The CDR3 reads CASSPGTENIQYF. For the CDR3, the DNA is TGTGCCAGCTCACCGGGGACAGAAAACATTCAGTACTTC.